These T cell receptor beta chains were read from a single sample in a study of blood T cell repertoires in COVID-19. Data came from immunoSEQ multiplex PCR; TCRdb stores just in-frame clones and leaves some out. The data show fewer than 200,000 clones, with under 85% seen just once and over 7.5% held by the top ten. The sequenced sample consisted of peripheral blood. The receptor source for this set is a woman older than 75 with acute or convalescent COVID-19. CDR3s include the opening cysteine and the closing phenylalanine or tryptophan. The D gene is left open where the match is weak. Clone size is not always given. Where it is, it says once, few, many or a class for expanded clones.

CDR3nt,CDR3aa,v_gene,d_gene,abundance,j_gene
TGTGCCAGCAGCTCTACAGGGGGTCGAATTGCGGAGCAGTTCTTC,CASSSTGGRIAEQFF,TRBV11-3,TRBD1,-,TRBJ2-1
TGTGCCAGCAGTTTCGGGTCTGGAAACACCATATATTTT,CASSFGSGNTIYF,TRBV12-3/TRBV12-4,-,-,TRBJ1-3
TGCAGTGCTAGTTCGGGACTAGCGGTCCTGTACCAAGAGACCCAGTACTTC,CSASSGLAVLYQETQYF,TRBV20-1,TRBD2,few,TRBJ2-5
TGTGCCAGCAGTTTGCGGGGCGGCTATGGCTACACCTTC,CASSLRGGYGYTF,TRBV12-3/TRBV12-4,-,once,TRBJ1-2
TGCGCCAGCAGCTTGGCCACAACAGGGGTGGAGACCCAGTACTTC,CASSLATTGVETQYF,TRBV5-1,TRBD1,-,TRBJ2-5
TGTGCCAGCAGCTTGCTGACAGGGAATACCGGGGAGCTGTTTTTT,CASSLLTGNTGELFF,TRBV6-6,TRBD1,-,TRBJ2-2
TGTGCCAGCAGCAAGGCGAACAGGGGTGGCTACACCTTC,CASSKANRGGYTF,TRBV21-1,-,-,TRBJ1-2
TGTGCCAGCAGCCGCCGGGACAACTACAATGAGCAGTTCTTC,CASSRRDNYNEQFF,TRBV3-1/TRBV3-2,-,few,TRBJ2-1
TGTGCCAGCAGCTCAAGTGGGACAGGGGGAGATGGCTACACCTTC,CASSSSGTGGDGYTF,TRBV7-9,TRBD1,-,TRBJ1-2
TGCGCCAGCAGCCAAGATTGGGGACAGGGGTACGGAGAGCAGTTCTTC,CASSQDWGQGYGEQFF,TRBV4-3,TRBD1,-,TRBJ2-1
TGTGCCAGCAGCCATGGCCGGGACAGAGGTTCACCCCTCCACTTT,CASSHGRDRGSPLHF,TRBV3-1/TRBV3-2,TRBD1,-,TRBJ1-6